This TCR beta chain appears in the sequencing data of a study of T-cell memory formation after mild COVID-19. The V end was cut by 3 bases, the J end by 0 bases, with 9 bases between. Germline CDR1 and CDR2: SQVTM and ANQGSEA. The CDR3 contains 13 residues. This clonotype was detected a few times. From 5'RACE with constant-segment primers came TCR alpha and TCR beta cDNA libraries that carried sample barcodes and UMIs. TCRdb re-called the 5' RACE reads through MiXCR, storing one row per CDR3 protein. The table has 390,000 or so distinct CDR3 sequences, about 16% seen once; the top ten hold 20% to 25%.

Sequencing was performed on PBMCs or a T cell subset sorted from them (not recorded which). V and J are TRBV29-1 and TRBJ2-7; D remains unclear. This receptor was obtained from a man between 18 and 29 years old who had mild COVID-19 (a few samples of this study predate the infection). Cell type and time point are not known. CDR3 nucleotides: TGCAGCGTTGATGGGGAAAACTCCTACGAGCAGTACTTC. Encoded protein: CSVDGENSYEQYF.